The 6 T cell receptor beta chains below come from one sample, sequenced in a study of blood T cell repertoires in COVID-19. The table came from immunoSEQ multiplex PCR; TCRdb's copy has only in-frame clones and leaves some out. The data hold around 700,000 clones, with about 87% observed a single time. Sequencing used peripheral blood. These receptor sequences come from a woman aged 18-30 years with acute or convalescent COVID-19.

The rearrangement uses TRBV5-1 and TRBJ1-4; D not resolved. Germline assignment: CDR1 SGHRS and CDR2 YFSETQ. Trimming took off 0 bases at V and 4 bases at J, with 7 bases between the two ends. This CDR3 spans 14 amino acids. The CDR3: CASSLDPGNEKLFF. The CDR3, as DNA: TGCGCCAGCAGCTTGGATCCCGGTAATGAAAAACTGTTTTTT.

This chain uses TRBV20-1 with TRBJ2-2; D may be TRBD2 (6 bases). The CDR3 has 14 residues. Germline CDR1 and CDR2: DFQATT and SNEGSKA (reference sequence). Trimming shortened V by 3 bases and J by 9 bases, and 17 bases separated the two germline ends. CDR3 sequence (DNA): TGCAGTGCTAGTCTCGCCGTCGGGACTCGGGAGCTGTTTTTT. Translating gives CSASLAVGTRELFF.

This chain joins TRBV9 and TRBJ1-3; D might be TRBD1 (6 bases). Germline CDR1 and CDR2: SGDLS and YYNGEE. The CDR3 length is 19 residues. V gave up 4 bases and J gave up 0 bases, with 23 bases separating them. The CDR3 nucleotides are TGTGCCAGCAGCCCCAGACAGGCCAACAATCTGAACTCTGGAAACACCATATATTTT. Translating gives CASSPRQANNLNSGNTIYF.

About this clone: The sample has other DNA sequences that encode this CDR3 too. The chain employs TRBV18 and TRBJ1-2, with TRBD1 matching 7 bases. Germline V CDR1 and CDR2: KGHSH, LQKENI. The CDR3 has 13 residues. V lost 2 bases, J lost 6 bases, and 3 bases stayed unmatched. CDR3 coding DNA: TGTGCCAGCTCACCAACAGGGGCGGATGGCTACACCTTC. It translates to CASSPTGADGYTF.

This CDR3 is CASSPRRPTDQPQHF. CDR3 DNA sequence: TGTGCCAGCAGCCCTCGCAGGCCTACCGATCAGCCCCAGCATTTT. The J gene is TRBJ1-5, the V gene TRBV6-6; D gene uncertain. Germline V gives CDR1 MNHNY, CDR2 SVGAGI (reference sequence). Between the trimmed V and J ends, which lost 6 bases and 5 bases, there was a span of 17 bases. CDR3 length: 15 amino acids.

This clone has a single count. The genes are TRBV19 and TRBJ1-6, with 8 bases aligning to TRBD1. Germline-derived CDR1 and CDR2 are LNHDA and SQIVND (reference sequence). With V trimmed by 3 bases and J by 14 bases, 6 bases remained unmatched. The CDR3 is 13 residues long. The CDR3 reads CASSMGQVKALHF. CDR3 sequence (DNA): TGTGCCAGTAGTATGGGACAGGTAAAGGCCCTCCACTTT.